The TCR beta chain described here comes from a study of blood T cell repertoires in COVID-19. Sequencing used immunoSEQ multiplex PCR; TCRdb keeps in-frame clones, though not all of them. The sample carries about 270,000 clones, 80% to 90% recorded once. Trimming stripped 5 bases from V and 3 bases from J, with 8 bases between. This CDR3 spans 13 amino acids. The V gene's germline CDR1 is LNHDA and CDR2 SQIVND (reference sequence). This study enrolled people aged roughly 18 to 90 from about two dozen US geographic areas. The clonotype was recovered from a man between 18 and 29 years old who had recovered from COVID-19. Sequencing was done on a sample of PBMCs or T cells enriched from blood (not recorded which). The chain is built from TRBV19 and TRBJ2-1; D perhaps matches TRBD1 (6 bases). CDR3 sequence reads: CASSRDNYNEQFF. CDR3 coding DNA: TGTGCCAGTAGTCGGGACAACTACAATGAGCAGTTCTTC.